The present entry profiles one T cell receptor beta chain with its context. Antigen specificity is unknown. The data are from a study of cytomegalovirus exposure and HLA in healthy donors. Clones were sequenced by immunoSEQ multiplex PCR, and TCRdb holds only the in-frame ones, with some missing. The sample includes 55,000 to 70,000 clones, about 95% of them seen just once. Broader study findings: In vitro confirmation showed three CMV-associated chains to be CMV antigen specific.

The CDR3 totals 15 residues. J was trimmed by 9 bases and V by 2 bases; bases with no gene match: 11. Germline assignment: CDR1 SNHLY and CDR2 FYNNEI. This receptor was obtained from a man in his late teens or twenties in good health and CMV-seronegative. The chain links TRBV2 to TRBJ2-5, with 8 bases that match TRBD2. Sequencing was carried out using PBMCs. CDR3 protein: CASSELAGPPGAQYF. CDR3 DNA: TGTGCCAGCAGTGAATTAGCGGGGCCGCCGGGGGCCCAGTACTTC. Based on the CDR3 plus reference TRBV2 and TRBJ2-5, the full variable domain is EPEVTQTPSHQVTQMGQEVILRCVPISNHLYFYWYRQILGQKVEFLVSFYNNEISEKSEIFDDQFSVERPDGSNFTLKIRSTKLEDSAMYFCASSELAGPPGAQYFGPGTRLLVL.